This record looks at one T cell receptor (beta chain) sequence and its context. Its specificity is not known. This may stem from a read error, because a much larger clone lies one nucleotide away. Time point here: sample taken at primary tumor resection. Whole RNA, isolated from tumor, nontumor lung or frozen PBMC, was sequenced without prior sorting. In TCRdb, the 5' RACE reads were re-called with MiXCR into one record per CDR3 protein. The sample has about 28,000 distinct CDR3 sequences; roughly 6.9% are singletons. This CDR3 region has 15 residues. The V gene's germline CDR1 is SGHTA and CDR2 FQGNSA. The data derive from a study of spatial heterogeneity in lung cancer. Study information: There were, on average, more than nine raw-read appearances for each unique TCR and UMI combination.

Study findings and constraints: Counts of expanded alpha and beta TCRs within tumors tracked the tumor nonsynonymous mutation count.

The starting material was lung tumor tissue, obtained at surgery. The sequence was collected from a male donor with early-stage non-small cell lung cancer. The J gene is TRBJ2-2, the V gene TRBV7-2; 10 bases line up with TRBD2. The DNA of the CDR3 is TGTGTCAGCAGCTTATCACTAGCGGGGCTAGGGGAGCTGTTTTTT. Its translation is CVSSLSLAGLGELFF.